This TCR beta chain is drawn from a study of blood T cell repertoires in COVID-19. This table comes from immunoSEQ multiplex PCR, and its TCRdb copy is limited to in-frame clones, with some not included. The table has roughly 60,000 clones, approximately 85% seen once. Germline CDR1 is LNHDA and CDR2 is SQIVND (reference sequence). The CDR3 runs to 17 residues. The V and J ends lost 3 bases and 0 bases respectively, with 17 bases between them. The sequencing input was peripheral blood. This sequence originates from a human donor in a cohort sampled during active COVID-19. V and J are TRBV19 and TRBJ2-5, with D hard to call. Here the CDR3 reads CASSIVPQPTYQETQYF. In nucleotides, the CDR3 is TGTGCCAGTAGTATCGTTCCTCAGCCGACATACCAAGAGACCCAGTACTTC.